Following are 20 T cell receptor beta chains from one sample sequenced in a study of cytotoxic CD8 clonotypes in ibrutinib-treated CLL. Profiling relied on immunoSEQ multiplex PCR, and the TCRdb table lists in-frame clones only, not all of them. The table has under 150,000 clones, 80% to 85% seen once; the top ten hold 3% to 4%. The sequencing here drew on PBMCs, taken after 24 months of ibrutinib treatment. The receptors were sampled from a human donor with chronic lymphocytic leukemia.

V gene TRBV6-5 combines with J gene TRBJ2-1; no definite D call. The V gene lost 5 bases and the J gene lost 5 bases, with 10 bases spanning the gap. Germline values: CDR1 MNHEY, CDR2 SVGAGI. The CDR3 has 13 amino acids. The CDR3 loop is CASSPRAHNEQFF. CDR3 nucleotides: TGTGCCAGCAGTCCCAGAGCCCACAATGAGCAGTTCTTC.

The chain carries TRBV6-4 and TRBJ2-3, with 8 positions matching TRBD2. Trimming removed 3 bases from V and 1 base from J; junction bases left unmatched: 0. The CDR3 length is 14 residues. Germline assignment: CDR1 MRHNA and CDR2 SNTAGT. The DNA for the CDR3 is TGTGCCAGCAGTGAAGCGGGGGGCACAGATACGCAGTATTTT. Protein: CASSEAGGTDTQYF.

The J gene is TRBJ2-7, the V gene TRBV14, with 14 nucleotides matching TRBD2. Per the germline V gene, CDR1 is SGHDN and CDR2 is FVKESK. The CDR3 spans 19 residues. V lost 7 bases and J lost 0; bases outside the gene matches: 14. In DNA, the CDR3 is TGTGCCAGCACCCCAGGTCCGGGACTAGCGGGGGCTATCTCCTACGAGCAGTACTTC. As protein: CASTPGPGLAGAISYEQYF.

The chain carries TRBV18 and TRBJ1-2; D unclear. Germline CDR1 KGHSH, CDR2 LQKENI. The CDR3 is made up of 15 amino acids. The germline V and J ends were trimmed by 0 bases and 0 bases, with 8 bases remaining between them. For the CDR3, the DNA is TGTGCCAGCTCACCACCGCCCCAGGCTAACTATGGCTACACCTTC. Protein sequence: CASSPPPQANYGYTF.

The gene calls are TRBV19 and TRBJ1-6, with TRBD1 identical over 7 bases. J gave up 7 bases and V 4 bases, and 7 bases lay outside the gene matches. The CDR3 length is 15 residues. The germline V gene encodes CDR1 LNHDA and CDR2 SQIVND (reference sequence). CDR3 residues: CASSTTGDRNSPLHF. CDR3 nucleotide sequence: TGTGCCAGTAGTACTACAGGGGATCGGAATTCACCCCTCCACTTT.

CDR3 sequence: CASSPQGGSMNTEAFF. CDR3 DNA: TGTGCCAGCAGCCCCCAGGGGGGCTCAATGAACACTGAAGCTTTCTTT. This chain connects TRBV9 to TRBJ1-1, with 7 bases matching TRBD1. The CDR3 runs 16 residues. With V trimmed by 4 bases and J by 0 bases, 9 bases remained unmatched. The V gene's germline CDR1 is SGDLS and CDR2 YYNGEE.

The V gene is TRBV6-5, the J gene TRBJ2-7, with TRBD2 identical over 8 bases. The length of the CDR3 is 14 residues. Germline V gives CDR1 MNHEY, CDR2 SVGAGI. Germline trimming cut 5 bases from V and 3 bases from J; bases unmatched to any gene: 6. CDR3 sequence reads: CASSLSGEFYEQYF. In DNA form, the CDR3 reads TGTGCCAGCAGTCTTAGCGGGGAGTTCTACGAGCAGTACTTC.

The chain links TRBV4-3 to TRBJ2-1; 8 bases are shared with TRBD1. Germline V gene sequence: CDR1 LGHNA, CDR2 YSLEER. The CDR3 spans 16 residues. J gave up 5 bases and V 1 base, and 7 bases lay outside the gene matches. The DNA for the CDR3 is TGCGCCAGCAGCCAAGGGCCAGGGGGCGGTGACAATGAGCAGTTCTTC. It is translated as CASSQGPGGGDNEQFF.

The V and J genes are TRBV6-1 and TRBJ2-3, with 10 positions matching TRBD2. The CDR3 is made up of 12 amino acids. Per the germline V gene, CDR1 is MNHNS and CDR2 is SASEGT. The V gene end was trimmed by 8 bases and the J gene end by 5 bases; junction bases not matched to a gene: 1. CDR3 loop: CASERGGDTQYF. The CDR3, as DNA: TGTGCCAGCGAGCGGGGGGGAGATACGCAGTATTTT.

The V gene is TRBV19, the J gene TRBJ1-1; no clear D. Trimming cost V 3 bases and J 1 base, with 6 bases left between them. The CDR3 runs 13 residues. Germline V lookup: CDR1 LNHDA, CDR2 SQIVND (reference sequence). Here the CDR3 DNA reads TGTGCCAGTAGTATGGCCAGGAACACTGAAGCTTTCTTT. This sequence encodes CASSMARNTEAFF.

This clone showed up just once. CDR3 DNA: TGTGCCAGCAGAGCCGGACAGGGGGCCGGGGAGCTGTTTTTT. This translates into CASRAGQGAGELFF. V is TRBV6-5 and J is TRBJ2-2, with 10 nucleotides matching TRBD1. This CDR3 region has 14 residues. The V gene's germline CDR1 is MNHEY and CDR2 SVGAGI. Trimming cost V 6 bases and J 6 bases; bases outside gene matches: 4.

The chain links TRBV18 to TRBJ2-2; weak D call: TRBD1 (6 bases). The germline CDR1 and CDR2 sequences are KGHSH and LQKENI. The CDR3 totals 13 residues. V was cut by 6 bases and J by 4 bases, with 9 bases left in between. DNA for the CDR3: TGTGCCAGCTCCCAACAGGGCACCGGGGAGCTGTTTTTT. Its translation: CASSQQGTGELFF. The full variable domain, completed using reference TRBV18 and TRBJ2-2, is NAGVMQNPRHLVRRRGQEARLRCSPMKGHSHVYWYRQLPEEGLKFMVYLQKENIIDESGMPKERFSAEFPKEGPSILRIQQVVRGDSAAYFCASSQQGTGELFFGEGSRLTVL.

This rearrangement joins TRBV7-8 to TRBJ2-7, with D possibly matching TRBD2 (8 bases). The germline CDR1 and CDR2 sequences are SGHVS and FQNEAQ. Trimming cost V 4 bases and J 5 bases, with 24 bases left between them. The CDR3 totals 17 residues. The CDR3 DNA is TGTGCCAGCAGCTCACCCACGGGAGGGACAGAGACTAACGAGCAGTACTTC. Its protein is CASSSPTGGTETNEQYF.

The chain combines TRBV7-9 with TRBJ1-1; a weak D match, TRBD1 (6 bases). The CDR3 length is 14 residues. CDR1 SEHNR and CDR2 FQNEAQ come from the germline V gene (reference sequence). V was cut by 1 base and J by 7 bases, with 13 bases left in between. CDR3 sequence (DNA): TGTGCCAGCAGCTTAGAGGCAGGGGATGATGAAGCTTTCTTT. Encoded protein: CASSLEAGDDEAFF.

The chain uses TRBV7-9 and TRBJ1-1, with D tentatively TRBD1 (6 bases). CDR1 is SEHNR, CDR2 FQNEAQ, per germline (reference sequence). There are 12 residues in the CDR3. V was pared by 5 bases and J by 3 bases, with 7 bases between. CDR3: CASSQGHTEAFF. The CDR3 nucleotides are TGTGCCAGCAGCCAGGGGCACACTGAAGCTTTCTTT.

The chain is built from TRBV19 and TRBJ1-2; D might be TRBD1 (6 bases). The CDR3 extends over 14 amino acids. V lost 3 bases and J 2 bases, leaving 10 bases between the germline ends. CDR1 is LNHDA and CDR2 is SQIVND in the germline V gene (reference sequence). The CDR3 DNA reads TGTGCCAGTAGTATTTCAGGACAGAACTATGGCTACACCTTC. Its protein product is CASSISGQNYGYTF.

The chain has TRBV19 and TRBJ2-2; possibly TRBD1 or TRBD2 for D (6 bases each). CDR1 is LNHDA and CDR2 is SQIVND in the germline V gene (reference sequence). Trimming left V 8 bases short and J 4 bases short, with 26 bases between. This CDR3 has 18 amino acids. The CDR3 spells CASRSPLGGPRATGELFF. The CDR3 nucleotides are TGTGCCAGTCGATCCCCCTTGGGGGGCCCCCGGGCCACCGGGGAGCTGTTTTTT.

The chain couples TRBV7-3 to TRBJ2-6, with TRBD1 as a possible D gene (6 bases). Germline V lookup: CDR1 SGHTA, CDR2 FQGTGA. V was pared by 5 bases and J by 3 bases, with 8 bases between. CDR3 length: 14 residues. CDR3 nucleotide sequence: TGTGCCAGCAGCCAGACAGGTGGGGCCAACGTCCTGACTTTC. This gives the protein CASSQTGGANVLTF.

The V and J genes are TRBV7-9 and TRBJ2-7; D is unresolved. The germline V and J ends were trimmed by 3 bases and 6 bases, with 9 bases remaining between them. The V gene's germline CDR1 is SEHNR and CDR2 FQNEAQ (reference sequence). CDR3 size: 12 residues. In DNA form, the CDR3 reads TGTGCCAGCAGCTTCGGACGGAGCGAGCAGTACTTC. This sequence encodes CASSFGRSEQYF. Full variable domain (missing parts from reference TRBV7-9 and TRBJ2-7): DTGVSQNPRHKITKRGQNVTFRCDPISEHNRLYWYRQTLGQGPEFLTYFQNEAQLEKSRLLSDRFSAERPKGSFSTLEIQRTEQGDSAMYLCASSFGRSEQYFGPGTRLTVT.

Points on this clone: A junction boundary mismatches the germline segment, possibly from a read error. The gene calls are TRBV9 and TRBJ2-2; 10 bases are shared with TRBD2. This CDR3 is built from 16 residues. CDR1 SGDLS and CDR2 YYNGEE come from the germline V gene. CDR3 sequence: CARRAGGTEGTGELFF. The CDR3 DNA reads TGTGCCCGCAGAGCGGGGGGGACTGAGGGCACCGGGGAGCTGTTTTTT.